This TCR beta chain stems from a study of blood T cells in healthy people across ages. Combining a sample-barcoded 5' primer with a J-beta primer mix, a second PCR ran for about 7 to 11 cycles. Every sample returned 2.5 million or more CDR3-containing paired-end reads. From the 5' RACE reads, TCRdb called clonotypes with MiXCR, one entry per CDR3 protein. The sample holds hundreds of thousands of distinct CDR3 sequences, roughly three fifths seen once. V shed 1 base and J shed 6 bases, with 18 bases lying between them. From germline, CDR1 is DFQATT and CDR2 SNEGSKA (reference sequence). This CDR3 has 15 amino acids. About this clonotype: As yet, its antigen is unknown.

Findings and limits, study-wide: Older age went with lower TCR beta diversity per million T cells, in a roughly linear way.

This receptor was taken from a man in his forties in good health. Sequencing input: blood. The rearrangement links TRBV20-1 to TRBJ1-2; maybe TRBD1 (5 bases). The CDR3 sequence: CSARVQDPGVHGYTF. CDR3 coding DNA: TGCAGTGCTAGAGTACAGGACCCCGGAGTCCATGGCTACACCTTC.